This T cell receptor beta chain was profiled in a study of blood T cells in healthy people across ages. Whole-study results and caveats: Versus aged donors, long-lived donors had higher diversity and more naive CD4+ cells. Diversity of TCR beta correlated strongly with naive T cell percentage.

Concerning this clonotype: The antigen is undetermined.

Next came a second PCR, run for about 6 to 12 cycles, which used a sample-barcoded 5' primer along with a J-beta primer mix. MiXCR, run by TCRdb on the 5' RACE reads, gives a single entry per CDR3 protein. The repertoire consists of over a million distinct CDR3 sequences, with approximately 25% occurring once and the leading ten covering 0.75%. V was clipped by 0 bases and J by 5 bases, with 19 bases between them. The CDR3 totals 17 residues. Germline lookup yields CDR1 LGHNA and CDR2 YNFKEQ. These data also featured in a second study, about T cells of mothers and their children.

Material for sequencing was blood. The V call is TRBV4-2, the J call TRBJ2-5; D is possibly TRBD2 (6 bases). This TCR was sampled from a girl aged 2-10 years in good health. CDR3 bases: TGTGCCAGCAGCCAAGATCGAGGAGGGAGGCCAGGGGAGACCCAGTACTTC. Its translation is CASSQDRGGRPGETQYF.